Each of the 23 T cell receptor beta chains below was sequenced from the same sample in a study of blood T cell repertoires in COVID-19. The method was immunoSEQ multiplex PCR; TCRdb's version includes in-frame clones alone and lacks a portion of them. The data contain roughly 180,000 clones, around 88% of them singletons. Material for sequencing was peripheral blood. The receptors derive from a woman in her twenties or thirties with acute or convalescent COVID-19.

This clone came up once. J is TRBJ1-1 and V is TRBV2, with 10 bases matching TRBD1. The CDR3 consists of 13 residues. Trimming took 6 bases from V and 6 from J; bases not matched to a gene: 4. CDR1 SNHLY and CDR2 FYNNEI come from the germline V gene. The CDR3 DNA reads TGTGCCAGCAGGTATGGACAGGGGGCTGAAGCTTTCTTT. Translation: CASRYGQGAEAFF.

This chain joins TRBV28 and TRBJ2-7, with unresolved D. The CDR3 consists of 12 residues. In germline, CDR1 is MDHEN, CDR2 SYDVKM. V shed 8 bases and J shed 3 bases, with 11 bases lying between them. CDR3 in DNA: TGTGCCAGCCGGGTCCCTTTCTACGAGCAGTACTTC. It codes for CASRVPFYEQYF.

This chain uses TRBV24-1 with TRBJ2-3; maybe TRBD1 (7 bases). Germline loops: CDR1 KGHDR, CDR2 SFDVKD. The CDR3 runs to 15 residues. For the CDR3, the DNA is TGTGCGACTAGTCCGGGGGACAGCTTCACAGATACGCAGTATTTT. Amino acids: CATSPGDSFTDTQYF.

The genes are TRBV7-9 and TRBJ1-5, with 8 bases aligning to TRBD1. Per the germline V gene, CDR1 is SEHNR and CDR2 is FQNEAQ (reference sequence). Trimming removed 2 bases from V and 6 bases from J; junction bases left unmatched: 3. The CDR3 is made up of 14 amino acids. The chain's CDR3 is CASSLQGAGQPQHF. CDR3 DNA: TGTGCCAGCAGCTTACAGGGGGCAGGTCAGCCCCAGCATTTT.

The chain combines TRBV6-5 with TRBJ2-5, with a weak D call TRBD2 (6 bases). V was cut by 2 bases and J by 5 bases, with 15 bases left in between. The length of the CDR3 is 15 residues. Germline V gene data show CDR1 as MNHEY and CDR2 as SVGAGI. CDR3 amino acids: CASSYTTRSRETQYF. Written as DNA, the CDR3 is TGTGCCAGCAGTTACACGACTAGATCTAGGGAGACCCAGTACTTC.

V is TRBV19 and J is TRBJ1-2; the D gene is possibly TRBD1 (6 bases). Germline-derived CDR1 and CDR2 are LNHDA and SQIVND (reference sequence). This CDR3 is built from 14 residues. The V and J ends lost 7 bases and 4 bases respectively, with 16 bases between them. The DNA of the CDR3 is TGTGCCAGTAACGTACAGGGAAATAGCTATGGCTACACCTTC. Residues: CASNVQGNSYGYTF.

DNA of the CDR3: TGTGCCAGCCATCCCGGACTGGATGGAGAAGAGACCCAGTACTTC. Translating it yields CASHPGLDGEETQYF. V and J are TRBV6-5 and TRBJ2-5; the D gene is possibly TRBD2 (5 bases). Trimming took 8 bases from V and 3 from J, leaving 19 bases between them. The germline gives CDR1 MNHEY, CDR2 SVGAGI. The CDR3 loop spans 15 amino acids.

The chain couples TRBV5-1 to TRBJ2-6; 7 bases fit TRBD1. The CDR3 spans 14 residues. V lost 5 bases and J lost 4; bases outside the gene matches: 3. The germline V gene encodes CDR1 SGHRS and CDR2 YFSETQ. The CDR3 region has the DNA TGCGCCAGCAGACAGGGGATGGGGGCCAACGTCCTGACTTTC. Its translation: CASRQGMGANVLTF.

The chain uses TRBV2 and TRBJ2-3; D might be TRBD1 (7 bases). Trimming left V 10 bases short and J 1 base short, with 15 bases between. Germline values: CDR1 SNHLY, CDR2 FYNNEI. The CDR3 contains 14 residues. For the CDR3, the DNA is TGTGCCACAACAACAGGGGAGGGCACAGATACGCAGTATTTT. Encoded protein: CATTTGEGTDTQYF.

A single count supports this clone. The chain joins TRBV19 to TRBJ1-5; 9 positions agree with TRBD1. The CDR3 extends over 14 amino acids. V lost 6 bases, J lost 8 bases, and 8 bases stayed unmatched. Germline values: CDR1 LNHDA, CDR2 SQIVND (reference sequence). The CDR3 is CASRDRGRLEPQHF. CDR3 bases: TGTGCCAGTAGGGACAGGGGTAGGCTTGAGCCCCAGCATTTT. Drawing the rest from reference TRBV19 and TRBJ1-5, the complete variable domain is DGGITQSPKYLFRKEGQNVTLSCEQNLNHDAMYWYRQDPGQGLRLIYYSQIVNDFQKGDIAEGYSVSREKKESFPLTVTSAQKNPTAFYLCASRDRGRLEPQHFGDGTRLSIL.

The V gene is TRBV5-4, the J gene TRBJ2-7; TRBD1 matches at 7 bases. V lost 4 bases and J lost 1; bases outside the gene matches: 5. Germline CDR1 reads SGHNT; CDR2 reads YYREEE (reference sequence). The CDR3 is 14 amino acids. The CDR3 sequence is CASSTDRQSYEQYF. In DNA, the CDR3 is TGTGCCAGCAGCACGGACAGGCAGTCCTACGAGCAGTACTTC. Filled out from reference TRBV5-4 and TRBJ2-7, the complete variable domain reads ETGVTQSPTHLIKTRGQQVTLRCSSQSGHNTVSWYQQALGQGPQFIFQYYREEENGRGNFPPRFSGLQFPNYSSELNVNALELDDSALYLCASSTDRQSYEQYFGPGTRLTVT.

This clone appeared a few times. The rearrangement uses TRBV10-3 and TRBJ1-2, with 8 nucleotides matching TRBD1. In germline, CDR1 is ENHRY, CDR2 SYGVKD. J was trimmed by 5 bases and V by 3 bases; bases with no gene match: 8. The CDR3 has 15 amino acids. CDR3 loop: CAISESGQVTYGYTF. In nucleotides, the CDR3 is TGTGCCATCAGTGAATCGGGACAGGTGACTTATGGCTACACCTTC.

V and J are TRBV18 and TRBJ2-2, with D tentatively TRBD1 (5 bases). This CDR3 comprises 13 residues. The V end was cut by 3 bases, the J end by 7 bases, with 9 bases between. In germline, CDR1 is KGHSH, CDR2 LQKENI. The CDR3 spells CASSPGHLGELFF. The DNA for the CDR3 is TGTGCCAGCTCACCTGGACACCTCGGGGAGCTGTTTTTT. Using reference TRBV18 and TRBJ2-2 for the parts outside the CDR3, the full variable domain is NAGVMQNPRHLVRRRGQEARLRCSPMKGHSHVYWYRQLPEEGLKFMVYLQKENIIDESGMPKERFSAEFPKEGPSILRIQQVVRGDSAAYFCASSPGHLGELFFGEGSRLTVL.

This chain uses TRBV7-2 with TRBJ2-4; perhaps TRBD1 as D (6 bases). Germline CDR1 and CDR2: SGHTA and FQGNSA. V lost 0 bases and J 7 bases, leaving 10 bases between the germline ends. The CDR3 spans 14 residues. The CDR3 DNA follows: TGTGCCAGCAGCTTAGCGGGGGCCCGGAACATTCAGTACTTC. It translates to CASSLAGARNIQYF.

The rearrangement uses TRBV29-1 and TRBJ1-1, with 12 bases fitting TRBD1. Germline-derived CDR1 and CDR2 are SQVTM and ANQGSEA. The CDR3 runs 13 residues. J was trimmed by 3 bases and V by 7 bases; bases with no gene match: 3. The CDR3 region has the DNA TGCAGCGGGGGACAGGGGGCTGACACTGAAGCTTTCTTT. Protein sequence: CSGGQGADTEAFF.

The genes are TRBV30 and TRBJ1-4, with TRBD1 identical over 7 bases. The CDR3 loop spans 12 amino acids. Germline V lookup: CDR1 GTSNPN, CDR2 SVGIG (reference sequence). Unmatched junction bases numbered 8, after V lost 8 bases and J lost 8 bases. This CDR3 reads CAGSGGREKLFF. CDR3 DNA: TGTGCCGGATCAGGGGGAAGAGAAAAACTGTTTTTT. Based on the CDR3 plus reference TRBV30 and TRBJ1-4, the full variable domain is SQTIHQWPATLVQPVGSPLSLECTVEGTSNPNLYWYRQAAGRGLQLLFYSVGIGQISSEVPQNLSASRPQDRQFILSSKKLLLSDSGFYLCAGSGGREKLFFGSGTQLSVL.

The rearrangement links TRBV6-5 to TRBJ2-7; 8 positions agree with TRBD1. Germline values: CDR1 MNHEY, CDR2 SVGAGI. Trimming took 2 bases from V and 4 from J; bases not matched to a gene: 7. The CDR3 consists of 15 residues. The CDR3 sequence: CASSYAGQGAYEQYF. The CDR3 DNA sequence: TGTGCCAGCAGTTACGCGGGGCAGGGGGCTTACGAGCAGTACTTC.

The chain combines TRBV3-1 (or the pseudogene TRBV3-2) with TRBJ2-3; TRBD2 agrees at 14 bases. The trim removed 8 bases at V and 4 bases at J, leaving 5 bases unmatched. Germline-derived CDR1 and CDR2 are LGHDT and YNNKEL (reference sequence). This CDR3 has 15 residues. The CDR3 bases are TGTGCCAGCGGACGACTAGCGGGAGGGTCAGATACGCAGTATTTT. Protein: CASGRLAGGSDTQYF.

This clone has a handful of counts. This chain joins TRBV6-4 and TRBJ1-1, with 7 bases matching TRBD1. This CDR3 has 14 amino acids. Germline trimming cut 6 bases from V and 9 bases from J; bases unmatched to any gene: 13. Germline V lookup: CDR1 MRHNA, CDR2 SNTAGT. CDR3 DNA: TGTGCCAGCAGGGACGACAGGGCGTCGGAAAAAGCTTTCTTT. Its protein is CASRDDRASEKAFF.

This chain joins TRBV4-2 and TRBJ1-5; no reliable D call. CDR1 is LGHNA and CDR2 is YNFKEQ in the germline V gene. The CDR3 consists of 13 residues. The ends were cut back, 0 bases at V and 5 bases at J, with 5 bases in the middle. The CDR3: CASSQDQYQPQHF. The CDR3 nucleotides read TGTGCCAGCAGCCAAGATCAGTATCAGCCCCAGCATTTT.

The chain joins TRBV6-5 to TRBJ1-2, with D tentatively TRBD1 (6 bases). The length of the CDR3 is 15 residues. Germline CDR1 is MNHEY and CDR2 is SVGAGI. V was clipped by 6 bases and J by 2 bases, with 16 bases between them. The CDR3 protein is CASSPIQGLNYGYTF. As DNA, the CDR3 is TGTGCCAGCAGCCCGATCCAGGGGTTGAACTATGGCTACACCTTC.

This chain connects TRBV28 to TRBJ2-7; maybe TRBD1 (6 bases). CDR1 and CDR2 (germline): MDHEN, SYDVKM. Between the trimmed V and J ends, which lost 3 bases and 4 bases, there was a span of 10 bases. The CDR3 has 13 residues. CDR3 protein: CASSFTGNYEQYF. As DNA, the CDR3 is TGTGCCAGCAGTTTCACAGGGAATTACGAGCAGTACTTC.

This clone showed up just once. V gene TRBV7-2 combines with J gene TRBJ1-1, with 8 bases that match TRBD1. The germline CDR1 and CDR2 sequences are SGHTA and FQGNSA. The CDR3 sequence is 13 residues long. The V segment lost 4 bases and the J segment 9 bases; nucleotides outside the gene matches: 7. The CDR3 nucleotides are TGTGCCAGCAGCTACCGACAGGGGCCGAAAGCTTTCTTT. It translates to CASSYRQGPKAFF.